The entry below describes one T cell receptor beta chain. Its target is not known. Using a J-beta primer mix together with a sample-barcoded 5' primer, a second PCR was run for roughly 6 to 12 cycles. TCRdb itself ran the 5' RACE reads through MiXCR, one entry per CDR3 protein. The table lists more than 900,000 distinct CDR3 sequences, under 35% of them singletons, with roughly 10% in the top ten. There are 12 residues in the CDR3. Germline CDR1 reads MDHEN; CDR2 reads SYDVKM. The data originate from a study of blood T cells in healthy people across ages. Healthy Caucasian individuals from Russia aged roughly 6 to 95 served as donors. No fewer than 6 million PBMCs went into each sample. Findings and limits, study-wide: Long-lived donors exceeded aged donors in naive CD4+ cells and diversity.

These data were also filed under a second study, of T cells of mothers and their children. From that second work: Each mother yielded more than 8 million TCR beta CDR3 reads. Each child yielded roughly 2.9 million reads.

The source of this sequence is a woman aged 40-49 years in good health. Sequencing was carried out using blood. The chain combines TRBV28 with TRBJ2-2; no reliable D call. In DNA, the CDR3 is TGTGTAAGCAGCGAGAACACCGGGGAGCTGTTTTTT. Its protein is CVSSENTGELFF.